This TCR beta chain was identified during a study of OX40 agonist ivuxolimab in advanced cancers. Study-level information: The diagnoses of dose-escalation patients were hepatocellular carcinoma, melanoma, renal cell or head and neck cancer. Participants averaged approximately 65 years of age (range roughly 23 to 90) and were under 90% male. Prior anti-PD-1, anti-PD-L1 or anti-CTLA-4 therapy did not bar entry, and approximately 40% had some.

TCRdb keeps only in-frame clones here, not all; method: immunoSEQ multiplex PCR. The sample has approximately 120,000 clones; around 93% are singletons. The V end was cut by 1 base, the J end by 0 bases, with 14 bases between. Germline CDR1 SGHKS, CDR2 YYEKEE (reference sequence). The CDR3 is 16 amino acids. Concerning this clone itself: The antigen is unknown.

General study results and limits: CD4+ and CD8+ T cells in blood underwent clonal expansion by week 6 at 0.1 to 3.0 mg/kg.

The sequenced sample was CD4+ or CD8+ T cells sorted from blood, obtained in a trial of the OX40 agonist ivuxolimab. This receptor was obtained from an adult with an advanced solid tumor such as melanoma, head and neck, liver or kidney cancer. The gene calls are TRBV5-5 and TRBJ2-7; unclear D gene. The CDR3 bases are TGTGCCAGCAGCTTGATGGTGAGTCCCAGCTCCTACGAGCAGTACTTC. This codes for CASSLMVSPSSYEQYF.